The 2 T cell receptor beta chains listed next were all sequenced from one sample in a study of T cells expressing NK-cell markers. Using the 5' RACE reads, TCRdb records one entry per CDR3 protein without DNA. This sample's table has under 200,000 distinct CDR3 sequences. The sequencing input was blood T cells: a sorted CD56 or NKG2C T cell subset, CD4+ or CD8+ T cells, or bulk PBMC T cells (not recorded which). All receptors derive from a woman aged 18-69 years in good health.

This chain uses TRBV7-9 with TRBJ2-5; TCRdb's D call, TRBD2, is unchecked because there is no DNA. Germline assignment: CDR1 SEHNR and CDR2 FQNEAQ (reference sequence). The CDR3 has 15 residues. The CDR3 here is CASSFTGTSGETQYF. Combining the CDR3 with reference TRBV7-9 and TRBJ2-5 gives the whole variable domain DTGVSQNPRHKITKRGQNVTFRCDPISEHNRLYWYRQTLGQGPEFLTYFQNEAQLEKSRLLSDRFSAERPKGSFSTLEIQRTEQGDSAMYLCASSFTGTSGETQYFGPGTRLLVL.

The rearrangement joins TRBV10-3 to TRBJ1-1; the TCRdb call, TRBD1, lacks DNA for checking. Germline CDR1 is ENHRY and CDR2 is SYGVKD. CDR3 length: 13 residues. The CDR3 loop reads CAIRGGPNTEAFF.